This entry lists 17 T cell receptor beta chains sequenced from one sample in a study of identical twins. TCRdb ran MiXCR on the 5' RACE reads and lists one entry per CDR3 protein. The data hold some 730,000 distinct CDR3 sequences, with about 20% observed a single time. A further study also used this sample, focusing on T cells expressing NK-cell markers.

Source material: PBMCs. All receptors come from a young woman in good health.

The rearrangement uses TRBV29-1 and TRBJ1-3; D ambiguous. V lost 7 bases, J lost 0 bases, and 13 bases lay in between. CDR1 and CDR2 from the germline V gene are SQVTM and ANQGSEA. The CDR3 length is 14 residues. For the CDR3, the DNA is TGCAGCGCCGGACTGGGGAACTCTGGAAACACCATATATTTT. It yields the protein CSAGLGNSGNTIYF.

This rearrangement joins TRBV9 to TRBJ2-5, with D maybe TRBD1 (6 bases). V shed 3 bases and J shed 5 bases, with 14 bases lying between them. Germline-derived CDR1 and CDR2 are SGDLS and YYNGEE. The CDR3 totals 14 residues. DNA of the CDR3: TGTGCCAGCAGCGCTCGTTGGGGGCGGGAGACCCAGTACTTC. Translation: CASSARWGRETQYF.

The V call is TRBV6-1, the J call TRBJ1-1; D remains unclear. CDR1 is MNHNS, CDR2 SASEGT, per germline. V shed 4 bases and J shed 1 base, with 16 bases lying between them. The CDR3 extends over 16 amino acids. CDR3 loop: CASSVRPYPRNTEAFF. CDR3 in DNA: TGTGCCAGCAGTGTCCGGCCCTACCCTCGGAACACTGAAGCTTTCTTT.

There are a few counts of this clonotype. The genes are TRBV24-1 and TRBJ2-7; 7 bases line up with TRBD1. CDR1 is KGHDR, CDR2 SFDVKD, per germline. The CDR3 contains 16 residues. The trim removed 2 bases at V and 1 base at J, leaving 7 bases unmatched. In DNA, the CDR3 is TGTGCCACCAGTGATTCGCAAGGGACAGCGTCCTACGAGCAGTACTTC. This encodes CATSDSQGTASYEQYF.

CDR3 sequence reads: CASSLVSGRLQETQYF. CDR3 DNA sequence: TGTGCCAGCAGCTTAGTTAGCGGGAGGCTCCAAGAGACCCAGTACTTC. This rearrangement joins TRBV7-9 to TRBJ2-5; 10 nucleotides line up with TRBD2. The CDR3 consists of 16 residues. Germline V gene data show CDR1 as SEHNR and CDR2 as FQNEAQ (reference sequence). V shed 1 base and J 1 base; nucleotides not matched to a gene: 3.

This clonotype turned up a few times. This rearrangement joins TRBV29-1 to TRBJ2-3; the match to TRBD2 covers 9 bases. The CDR3 spans 14 residues. Trimming removed 3 bases from V and 0 bases from J; junction bases left unmatched: 1. Germline V gene sequence: CDR1 SQVTM, CDR2 ANQGSEA. The CDR3 loop is CSVDGLASTDTQYF. The DNA for the CDR3 is TGCAGCGTTGACGGACTAGCGAGCACAGATACGCAGTATTTT.

This clonotype has more than one count but fewer than ten. The rearrangement uses TRBV7-2 and TRBJ1-2; TRBD1 is a possible D gene (6 bases). The germline gives CDR1 SGHTA, CDR2 FQGNSA. The CDR3 extends over 14 amino acids. Trimming stripped 2 bases from V and 8 bases from J, with 15 bases between. In nucleotides, the CDR3 is TGTGCCAGCAGCTTACCGGGGGCGATGATGGGCTACACCTTC. Its protein product is CASSLPGAMMGYTF.

The table lists this clonotype with a few counts. The gene calls are TRBV20-1 and TRBJ2-3, with a weak D call TRBD2 (6 bases). The V gene lost 4 bases and the J gene lost 0 bases, with 17 bases spanning the gap. Germline lookup yields CDR1 DFQATT and CDR2 SNEGSKA (reference sequence). The CDR3 extends over 16 amino acids. CDR3 sequence: CSAKLAVPDSTDTQYF. The CDR3 region has the DNA TGCAGTGCTAAACTAGCTGTTCCCGACAGCACAGATACGCAGTATTTT.

The V call is TRBV20-1, the J call TRBJ2-1, with TRBD2 matching over 14 bases. CDR3 length: 15 residues. The V and J ends lost 4 bases and 10 bases, in that order; junction bases with no gene match: 9. The V gene's germline CDR1 is DFQATT and CDR2 SNEGSKA (reference sequence). This chain's CDR3 is CSATGTSGSRWEQFF. The CDR3 DNA is TGCAGTGCTACCGGGACTAGCGGGAGCCGTTGGGAGCAGTTCTTC.

The chain couples TRBV4-3 to TRBJ2-1; 8 positions match TRBD2. Looked up from germline, CDR1 is LGHNA and CDR2 is YSLEER. V was clipped by 4 bases and J by 5 bases; unmatched bases: 10. This CDR3 is built from 16 residues. CDR3 amino acids: CASSPRTAGVNNEQFF. CDR3 nucleotide sequence: TGCGCCAGCAGCCCTCGGACAGCGGGGGTCAACAATGAGCAGTTCTTC.

The genes are TRBV12-3 or TRBV12-4 and TRBJ2-1; D not certain. This CDR3 region has 14 residues. V was shortened by 2 bases and J by 5 bases, with 10 bases between the two germline ends. Here the CDR3 DNA reads TGTGCCAGCAGTTTATGGGGATTGAACAATGAGCAGTTCTTC. Amino acid sequence: CASSLWGLNNEQFF.

This clonotype came up a few times. The V call is TRBV12-3 or TRBV12-4, the J call TRBJ2-1; 12 bases are a match to TRBD2. V lost 1 base and J lost 14; bases outside the gene matches: 3. The CDR3 totals 13 residues. DNA for the CDR3: TGTGCCAGCAGTTTAGGGCTAGCGGGAGGGAAGTTCTTC. It specifies CASSLGLAGGKFF.

This clonotype was seen a few times. V and J are TRBV6-1 and TRBJ2-6; D gene uncertain. Germline-derived CDR1 and CDR2 are MNHNS and SASEGT. V lost 5 bases to trimming and J lost 0 bases, with 8 bases between them. The CDR3 extends over 15 amino acids. The CDR3 here is CASSTPYSGANVLTF. As DNA, the CDR3 is TGTGCCAGCAGTACACCCTACTCTGGGGCCAACGTCCTGACTTTC.

This chain connects TRBV7-9 to TRBJ2-7; D is undetermined. Trimming left V 3 bases short and J 3 bases short, with 15 bases between. CDR1 is SEHNR, CDR2 FQNEAQ, per germline (reference sequence). The CDR3 sequence is 15 residues long. CDR3 nucleotide sequence: TGTGCCAGCAGCTTCGGTCGGTCCCGAGTCTACGAGCAGTACTTC. Encoded protein: CASSFGRSRVYEQYF.

The chain recombines TRBV6-6 with TRBJ1-4; D uncertain. The germline CDR1 and CDR2 sequences are MNHNY and SVGAGI (reference sequence). The CDR3 consists of 13 residues. V lost 8 bases, J lost 4 bases, and 11 bases lay in between. The CDR3 reads CASCLALNEKLFF. The CDR3 nucleotides read TGTGCCAGCTGTCTTGCCCTTAATGAAAAACTGTTTTTT.

This chain connects TRBV9 to TRBJ2-1; 8 bases agree with TRBD1. CDR1 SGDLS and CDR2 YYNGEE come from the germline V gene. V trimming: 1 base; J trimming: 3 bases; junction bases outside the gene matches: 6. This CDR3 has 16 residues. As DNA, the CDR3 is TGTGCCAGCAGCGTATACCGGGGACAGGACTACAATGAGCAGTTCTTC. Residues: CASSVYRGQDYNEQFF.

This clonotype was recorded once. This rearrangement joins TRBV5-1 to TRBJ2-5; D remains ambiguous. Germline V gives CDR1 SGHRS, CDR2 YFSETQ. CDR3 length: 13 residues. V was clipped by 7 bases and J by 0 bases, with 10 bases between them. The CDR3: CASSVTYQETQYF. In DNA form, the CDR3 reads TGCGCCAGCTCGGTGACGTACCAAGAGACCCAGTACTTC.